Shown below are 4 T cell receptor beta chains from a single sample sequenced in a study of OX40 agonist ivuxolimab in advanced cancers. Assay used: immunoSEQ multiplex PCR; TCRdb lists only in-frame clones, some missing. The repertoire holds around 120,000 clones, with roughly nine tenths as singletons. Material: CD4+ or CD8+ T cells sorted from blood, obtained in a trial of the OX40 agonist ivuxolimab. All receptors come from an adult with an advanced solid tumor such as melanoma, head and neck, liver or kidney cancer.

This CDR3 reads CAWRDGQISGGIQYF. CDR3 nucleotides: TGTGCCTGGAGAGACGGACAGATATCCGGAGGGATTCAGTACTTC. The chain uses TRBV30 and TRBJ2-4; D might be TRBD1 or TRBD2, each matching 6 bases. Germline lookup yields CDR1 GTSNPN and CDR2 SVGIG (reference sequence). This CDR3 is 15 amino acids long. With 3 bases removed from V and 10 bases from J, the gap between germline ends came to 22 bases.

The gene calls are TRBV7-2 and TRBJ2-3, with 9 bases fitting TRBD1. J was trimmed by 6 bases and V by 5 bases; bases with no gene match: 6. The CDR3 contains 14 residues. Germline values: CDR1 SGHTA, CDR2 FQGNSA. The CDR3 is CASSPDRGWDTQYF. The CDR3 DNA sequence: TGTGCCAGCAGCCCGGACAGGGGATGGGATACGCAGTATTTT.

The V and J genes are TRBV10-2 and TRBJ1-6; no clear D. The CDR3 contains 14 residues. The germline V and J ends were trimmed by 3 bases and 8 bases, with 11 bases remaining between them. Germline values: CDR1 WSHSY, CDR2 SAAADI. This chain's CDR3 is CASSDLILDSPLHF. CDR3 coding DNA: TGCGCCAGCAGTGACCTAATACTGGATTCACCCCTCCACTTT.

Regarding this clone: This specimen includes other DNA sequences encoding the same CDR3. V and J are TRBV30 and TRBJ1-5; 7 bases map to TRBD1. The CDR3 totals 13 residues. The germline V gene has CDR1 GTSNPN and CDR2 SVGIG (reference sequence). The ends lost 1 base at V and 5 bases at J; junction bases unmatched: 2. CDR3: CAWSGTGDQPQHF. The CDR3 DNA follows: TGTGCCTGGAGTGGCACAGGGGATCAGCCCCAGCATTTT.